This T cell receptor beta chain stems from a study of molecular identifiers for immune sequencing clone quantification. This CDR3 contains 14 residues. Germline V gives CDR1 SEHNR, CDR2 FQNEAQ (reference sequence). V lost 1 base to trimming and J lost 7 bases, with 13 bases between them. This clonotype was counted ten times or more. Bulk TCR libraries were made with methods that had been previously described and with listed TCR primers. TCRdb passed the PCR reads through MiXCR, listing each CDR3 protein once. The table has around 9,800 distinct CDR3 sequences, less than 20% seen once. This sequence originates from a human donor in good health. Some libraries in this study had Jurkat cell RNA spiked in. This chain joins TRBV7-9 and TRBJ1-1; no clear D gene. Sequences were obtained from naive CD8+ T cells from blood, with Jurkat cell RNA spiked in. Subset in this sample: FACS-sorted CD8+CD4-CCR7+CD45RA+ naive T cells. CDR3 sequence reads: CASSLEEEADEAFF. CDR3 nucleotides: TGTGCCAGCAGCTTAGAGGAAGAGGCGGATGAAGCTTTCTTT. Full variable domain (missing parts from reference TRBV7-9 and TRBJ1-1): DTGVSQNPRHKITKRGQNVTFRCDPISEHNRLYWYRQTLGQGPEFLTYFQNEAQLEKSRLLSDRFSAERPKGSFSTLEIQRTEQGDSAMYLCASSLEEEADEAFFGQGTRLTVV.